The clone carrying this T cell receptor beta chain was detected only once. The entry originates in a study of blood T cell repertoires in COVID-19. The CDR3 extends over 13 amino acids. V dropped 0 bases and J dropped 8 bases, with 7 bases sitting between them. CDR1 is LGHDT and CDR2 is YNNKEL in the germline V gene (reference sequence). The protocol was immunoSEQ multiplex PCR, while the TCRdb copy is restricted to in-frame clones and leaves out a portion. The sample lists some 290,000 clones; roughly 88% were seen once. The V gene is TRBV3-1 (or the pseudogene TRBV3-2), the J gene TRBJ2-2; the D is unclear. The material sequenced was PBMCs or T cells enriched from blood (not recorded which). The clonotype originates from a woman aged 40-49 years with acute COVID-19. CDR3 sequence (DNA): TGTGCCAGCAGCCAAGATTTCAGAGGGGAGCTGTTTTTT. This encodes CASSQDFRGELFF.